The 10 T cell receptor beta chains below come from one sample, sequenced in a study of blood T cell repertoires in COVID-19. Assay used: immunoSEQ multiplex PCR; TCRdb lists only in-frame clones, some missing. The sample consists of roughly 300,000 clones, 85% to 90% of them appearing once. The sequenced sample consisted of PBMCs or T cells enriched from blood (not recorded which). The receptors were gathered from a woman between 18 and 30 years old who had recovered from COVID-19.

V gene TRBV5-1 combines with J gene TRBJ2-3; 8 nucleotides align to TRBD1. V was pared by 3 bases and J by 7 bases, with 10 bases of the junction left unmatched. Germline CDR1 and CDR2: SGHRS and YFSETQ. CDR3 length equals 15 residues. The CDR3 reads CASSSDRDGLNTQYF. CDR3 coding DNA: TGCGCCAGCAGCTCGGACAGGGATGGTTTAAATACGCAGTATTTT.

In nucleotides, the CDR3 is TGTGCCAGTAGAGGGGCCCTAGGCCTGCAGTACGGTGAAAAACTGTTTTTT. Protein product: CASRGALGLQYGEKLFF. This chain joins TRBV19 and TRBJ1-4, with D tentatively TRBD1 (5 bases). This CDR3 has 17 amino acids. From germline, CDR1 is LNHDA and CDR2 SQIVND (reference sequence). Trimming pared 6 bases from V and 7 bases from J, leaving 24 bases between.

V is TRBV7-3 and J is TRBJ2-1, with 11 bases identical to TRBD2. V lost 2 bases and J lost 7; bases outside the gene matches: 7. From germline, CDR1 is SGHTA and CDR2 FQGTGA. This CDR3 is built from 16 residues. The CDR3 DNA reads as TGTGCCAGCAGCTTAGATAGCGGGAGGGCCTTAAATGAGCAGTTCTTC. This codes for CASSLDSGRALNEQFF.

V gene TRBV10-3 combines with J gene TRBJ1-5; 8 nucleotides align to TRBD1. Looked up from germline, CDR1 is ENHRY and CDR2 is SYGVKD. With 1 base clipped from V and 6 bases from J, the junction kept 5 bases outside the gene matches. This CDR3 has 15 amino acids. CDR3 DNA sequence: TGTGCCATCAGTGAGTTCGGACAGGGCTCTCAGCCCCAGCATTTT. Its translation: CAISEFGQGSQPQHF.

Many counts were recorded for this clone. This specimen includes other DNA sequences encoding the same CDR3. The V and J genes are TRBV9 and TRBJ2-1; 7 nucleotides align to TRBD1. The CDR3 contains 15 residues. V was clipped by 3 bases and J by 0 bases; unmatched bases: 3. CDR1 and CDR2 (germline): SGDLS, YYNGEE. This chain's CDR3 is CASSARDSSYNEQFF. CDR3 DNA sequence: TGTGCCAGCAGCGCCCGGGACAGCTCCTACAATGAGCAGTTCTTC.

This clone was seen a few times. The chain couples TRBV30 to TRBJ2-2, with D perhaps matching TRBD1 (5 bases). V lost 0 bases, J lost 4 bases, and 12 bases lay in between. The CDR3 spans 15 residues. Germline values: CDR1 GTSNPN, CDR2 SVGIG (reference sequence). The chain's CDR3 is CAWSVRQGGTGELFF. As DNA, the CDR3 is TGTGCCTGGAGTGTACGGCAGGGTGGCACCGGGGAGCTGTTTTTT.

The gene calls are TRBV7-2 and TRBJ2-7, with 12 bases matching TRBD2. Germline assignment: CDR1 SGHTA and CDR2 FQGNSA. V trimming: 5 bases; J trimming: 2 bases; junction bases outside the gene matches: 7. The CDR3 length is 16 residues. CDR3 DNA: TGTGCCAGCAGCCTACAACTAGCGGGGGGTCCCTACGAGCAGTACTTC. It is translated as CASSLQLAGGPYEQYF.

This clone was picked up a small number of times. The rearrangement links TRBV7-9 to TRBJ2-7; 9 bases map to TRBD2. V lost 5 bases and J lost 2; bases outside the gene matches: 4. Germline V gene lookup returns CDR1 SEHNR and CDR2 FQNEAQ (reference sequence). This CDR3 spans 14 amino acids. The CDR3: CASSLLAGTYEQYF. In nucleotides, the CDR3 is TGTGCCAGCAGCCTTCTAGCGGGGACCTACGAGCAGTACTTC.

This clone was counted only a few times. The chain joins TRBV10-3 to TRBJ2-2; 11 positions agree with TRBD2. V lost 0 bases to trimming and J lost 4 bases; unmatched junction nucleotides: 13. The CDR3 runs 20 residues. Germline lookup yields CDR1 ENHRY and CDR2 SYGVKD. DNA of the CDR3: TGTGCCATCAGTGAGTCGACCGGTCGAAAACTAGCGGGAGTCACCGGGGAGCTGTTTTTT. This encodes CAISESTGRKLAGVTGELFF.

In its sample, this clone was seen a few times. The rearrangement joins TRBV25-1 to TRBJ2-5, with D maybe TRBD2 (6 bases). The CDR3 is made up of 14 amino acids. The germline V gene encodes CDR1 MGHDK and CDR2 SYGVNS. Trimming pared 1 base from V and 4 bases from J, leaving 10 bases between. In DNA form, the CDR3 reads TGTGCCAGCAGTGAATCAAGACTAGGAGAGACCCAGTACTTC. This gives the protein CASSESRLGETQYF.